This entry lists 20 T cell receptor beta chains sequenced from one sample in a study of T cells after yellow fever vaccination. TCRdb fed the 5' RACE reads into MiXCR, producing one record per CDR3 protein. The repertoire holds 250,000 to 300,000 distinct CDR3 sequences, with about 10% as singletons. The sample was CD4+ T cells sorted from PBMCs, taken 5 days after the yellow fever booster vaccination. The origin of the receptors is a man between 18 and 29 years old who received the YFV17D yellow fever vaccine.

This clonotype was observed a few times. The V gene is TRBV20-1, the J gene TRBJ2-1; D may be TRBD1 (6 bases). CDR3 length: 11 residues. Trimming shortened V by 5 bases and J by 9 bases, and 11 bases separated the two germline ends. Germline V gene data show CDR1 as DFQATT and CDR2 as SNEGSKA (reference sequence). The DNA of the CDR3 is TGCAGTGCTCCCCCAGGGGCTGAGCAGTTCTTC. This encodes CSAPPGAEQFF.

This clonotype turned up a few times. V is TRBV2 and J is TRBJ1-1, with a weak D call TRBD1 (6 bases). The germline V gene has CDR1 SNHLY and CDR2 FYNNEI. V gave up 8 bases and J gave up 4 bases, with 14 bases separating them. The CDR3 has 13 residues. The CDR3 loop reads CASVLQGSTEAFF. CDR3 sequence (DNA): TGTGCCAGCGTATTACAGGGCTCCACTGAAGCTTTCTTT.

This clonotype was detected ten times or more. The V gene is TRBV24-1, the J gene TRBJ2-3; tentatively, D is TRBD2 (6 bases). Germline values: CDR1 KGHDR, CDR2 SFDVKD. Trimming pared 7 bases from V and 4 bases from J, leaving 14 bases between. This CDR3 has 14 amino acids. CDR3 DNA sequence: TGTGCCACCAGCGGACCGGGAGCCCCAGATACGCAGTATTTT. Translating gives CATSGPGAPDTQYF.

This clonotype was recorded at least ten times. This chain uses TRBV7-2 with TRBJ2-2, with TRBD2 identical over 10 bases. Germline V gene data show CDR1 as SGHTA and CDR2 as FQGNSA. V dropped 0 bases and J dropped 5; count of bases not matched to a gene: 12. The CDR3 length is 19 residues. The CDR3, as DNA: TGTGCCAGCAGCTTAGCTCCCCCGGGAGCGGGGGGGCGAACCGGGGAGCTGTTTTTT. This translates into CASSLAPPGAGGRTGELFF. Together with reference TRBV7-2 and TRBJ2-2, the CDR3 gives the full variable domain: GAGVSQSPSNKVTEKGKDVELRCDPISGHTALYWYRQSLGQGLEFLIYFQGNSAPDKSGLPSDRFSAERTGGSVSTLTIQRTQQEDSAVYLCASSLAPPGAGGRTGELFFGEGSRLTVL.

A few counts support this clonotype. The chain joins TRBV6-5 to TRBJ2-2, with D possibly being TRBD1 (6 bases). CDR3 length: 15 amino acids. In germline, CDR1 is MNHEY, CDR2 SVGAGI. V gave up 7 bases and J gave up 8 bases, with 20 bases separating them. The CDR3 region is CASTSGALQAGELFF. CDR3 nucleotide sequence: TGTGCCAGCACGTCAGGGGCTTTACAGGCTGGGGAGCTGTTTTTT.

This clonotype was seen repeatedly, ten times or more. The chain employs TRBV5-5 and TRBJ1-5; TRBD1 matches 7 bases. The CDR3 spans 16 residues. The junction had 15 bases not matched to a gene; V was cut back by 5 bases and J by 7 bases. Germline CDR1 reads SGHKS; CDR2 reads YYEKEE (reference sequence). For the CDR3, the DNA is TGTGCCAGCAGGGAGGGGGCATCCCTCATTCCGCAGCCCCAGCATTTT. Its protein product is CASREGASLIPQPQHF. Variable domain in full (rest from reference TRBV5-5 and TRBJ1-5): DAGVTQSPTHLIKTRGQQVTLRCSPISGHKSVSWYQQVLGQGPQFIFQYYEKEERGRGNFPDRFSARQFPNYSSELNVNALLLGDSALYLCASREGASLIPQPQHFGDGTRLSIL.

The J gene is TRBJ2-3, the V gene TRBV20-1; 8 positions agree with TRBD1. CDR3 length equals 14 residues. The J segment lost 3 bases and the V segment lost 4 bases, leaving 6 bases of the junction unmatched. Germline V gives CDR1 DFQATT, CDR2 SNEGSKA (reference sequence). CDR3 coding DNA: TGCAGTGCTACCGGGACAGGTAGGACAGATACGCAGTATTTT. It translates to CSATGTGRTDTQYF.

The chain links TRBV6-5 to TRBJ1-2; D gene ambiguous. The ends were cut back, 6 bases at V and 2 bases at J, with 10 bases in the middle. CDR3 size: 13 residues. Germline-derived CDR1 and CDR2 are MNHEY and SVGAGI. CDR3 residues: CASSRGWNYGYTF. DNA of the CDR3: TGTGCCAGCAGCCGAGGGTGGAACTATGGCTACACCTTC.

The V gene is TRBV7-2, the J gene TRBJ2-1; D possibly corresponds to TRBD2 (5 bases). The CDR3 length is 13 residues. Trimming pared 4 bases from V and 6 bases from J, leaving 10 bases between. Germline assignment: CDR1 SGHTA and CDR2 FQGNSA. The CDR3 DNA reads TGTGCCAGCAGCTCCCGGCGGGTCAATGAGCAGTTCTTC. Amino acids: CASSSRRVNEQFF. The full variable domain, in which reference TRBV7-2 and TRBJ2-1 provide the parts outside the CDR3, is GAGVSQSPSNKVTEKGKDVELRCDPISGHTALYWYRQSLGQGLEFLIYFQGNSAPDKSGLPSDRFSAERTGGSVSTLTIQRTQQEDSAVYLCASSSRRVNEQFFGPGTRLTVL.

This clonotype was detected only a few times. The V gene is TRBV19, the J gene TRBJ2-7; D is perhaps TRBD1 (6 bases). From germline, CDR1 is LNHDA and CDR2 SQIVND (reference sequence). The CDR3 length is 14 residues. V was cut by 5 bases and J by 4 bases, with 15 bases left in between. The CDR3 nucleotides read TGTGCCAGTAGTGGCGCAGGGGTTCGGTACGAGCAGTACTTC. Translated, it gives CASSGAGVRYEQYF.

The V call is TRBV14, the J call TRBJ2-3; TRBD1 is a possible D gene (5 bases). Germline V gene data show CDR1 as SGHDN and CDR2 as FVKESK. This CDR3 has 13 amino acids. The V and J ends lost 4 bases and 6 bases respectively, with 11 bases between them. The chain's CDR3 is CASSLIGADTQYF. CDR3 DNA sequence: TGTGCCAGCAGCCTAATAGGGGCGGATACGCAGTATTTT. Looking up the rest from reference TRBV14 and TRBJ2-3 gives the full variable domain: EAGVTQFPSHSVIEKGQTVTLRCDPISGHDNLYWYRRVMGKEIKFLLHFVKESKQDESGMPNNRFLAERTGGTYSTLKVQPAELEDSGVYFCASSLIGADTQYFGPGTRLTVL.

This clonotype has a count of ten or more. J is TRBJ2-7 and V is TRBV10-2; D uncertain. This CDR3 has 14 residues. Trimming removed 7 bases at V and 2 bases at J, with 15 bases between. Germline loops: CDR1 WSHSY, CDR2 SAAADI. DNA for the CDR3: TGCGCCAGCAATACCGGGTCTCGAGCCTACGAGCAGTACTTC. This gives the protein CASNTGSRAYEQYF.

This clonotype has ten or more counts. The rearrangement uses TRBV18 and TRBJ2-5; D ambiguous. The CDR3 has 13 residues. With 3 bases removed from V and 5 bases from J, the gap between germline ends came to 10 bases. Germline loops: CDR1 KGHSH, CDR2 LQKENI. The CDR3 DNA is TGTGCCAGCTCACCCCGTCGTCGTGAGACCCAGTACTTC. Translated, it gives CASSPRRRETQYF.

Note on this clonotype: A much larger clone lies a single base off, so this may be a read error. This sequence joins TRBV7-2 and TRBJ2-3; D is ambiguous. From germline, CDR1 is SGHTA and CDR2 FQGNSA. CDR3 size: 10 residues. Trimming shortened V by 3 bases and J by 9 bases, and 4 bases separated the two germline ends. The CDR3 DNA follows: TGTGCCAGCAGCTTCAAGACGCAGTATTTT. It encodes CASSFKTQYF.

This clonotype was seen only a few times. The chain recombines TRBV18 with TRBJ1-2, with TRBD1 as a possible D gene (5 bases). V lost 3 bases and J lost 3, with 14 bases in between. The germline V gene has CDR1 KGHSH and CDR2 LQKENI. The CDR3 is 15 amino acids. The CDR3 spells CASSPGEPPDYGYTF. Written as DNA, the CDR3 is TGTGCCAGCTCACCGGGGGAGCCCCCTGACTATGGCTACACCTTC.

In its sample, this clonotype was seen many times. This rearrangement joins TRBV5-1 to TRBJ2-1, with 8 bases lining up with TRBD1. Germline V gives CDR1 SGHRS, CDR2 YFSETQ. The CDR3 consists of 13 residues. V shed 4 bases, J shed 6 bases, and the junction held 3 bases outside the gene matches. DNA for the CDR3: TGCGCCAGCAGCCCAACAGGGGGCAATGAGCAGTTCTTC. Translated: CASSPTGGNEQFF.

The table lists this clonotype with a few counts. The J gene is TRBJ2-5, the V gene TRBV5-6; D gene uncertain. The germline CDR1 and CDR2 sequences are SGHDT and YYEEEE. The CDR3 runs to 14 residues. Deletions cut 0 bases from V and 1 base from J, with 7 bases between. The DNA for the CDR3 is TGTGCCAGCAGCTTGGGTCCGGGCCAAGAGACCCAGTACTTC. Encoded protein: CASSLGPGQETQYF.

This clonotype has just a few counts. The chain joins TRBV11-2 to TRBJ1-1; D unclear. This CDR3 is built from 15 residues. V was shortened by 5 bases and J by 4 bases, with 17 bases between the two germline ends. The germline V gene has CDR1 SGHAT and CDR2 FQNNGV. CDR3: CASSVSSGVGTEAFF. CDR3 DNA sequence: TGTGCCAGCAGCGTTAGCTCTGGGGTTGGCACTGAAGCTTTCTTT.

The chain uses TRBV7-9 and TRBJ2-5; TRBD2 matches 7 bases. CDR1 and CDR2 (germline): SEHNR, FQNEAQ (reference sequence). This CDR3 has 12 residues. J was trimmed by 5 bases and V by 6 bases; bases with no gene match: 3. CDR3 protein: CASRLRGETQYF. For the CDR3, the DNA is TGTGCCAGCAGACTGCGGGGGGAGACCCAGTACTTC.

This clonotype was seen a handful of times. This sequence joins TRBV7-3 and TRBJ2-3; the match to TRBD2 covers 10 bases. The length of the CDR3 is 16 residues. Trimming at V came to 5 bases and at J to 4 bases, leaving 9 bases not matched to a gene. Germline assignment: CDR1 SGHTA and CDR2 FQGTGA. In DNA, the CDR3 is TGTGCCAGCAGCGCTACTAGCGGGGTCAGGGCAGATACGCAGTATTTT. It translates to CASSATSGVRADTQYF.